This TCR beta chain was found in a study of T cells in Graves' hyperthyroidism and ophthalmopathy. Regarding the study as a whole: Using 13 V-J features, a model discriminated ophthalmopathy from stable hyperthyroidism. In blood, most of the thyroid clonotypes expanded above 0.001 were also present.

The study defined stable Graves' hyperthyroidism as no ophthalmopathy progression within 18 months. Researchers barred patients who had uncontrolled infection, other autoimmune disease, pregnancy or lactation. Amplified TCR beta CDR3 regions came from RNA transcripts. First-round RT-PCR of the TCR CDR3 relied on the HTBI primer set. TCRdb called the multiplex PCR reads again in MiXCR, with one record for every CDR3 protein. In the table there are about 360,000 distinct CDR3 sequences, approximately 13% of which are singletons. As to this clonotype: Its matching antigen is unknown.

Germline loops: CDR1 MDHEN, CDR2 SYDVKM. The CDR3 runs 15 residues. Trimming shortened V by 6 bases and J by 2 bases, and 14 bases separated the two germline ends. Sequenced sample: blood. This clonotype was sampled from a woman aged 18-29 years with Graves' hyperthyroidism. V is TRBV28 and J is TRBJ1-5; D gene ambiguous. The CDR3 sequence: CASSPEIKGNQPQHF. CDR3 coding DNA: TGTGCCAGCAGCCCGGAAATAAAAGGCAATCAGCCCCAGCATTTT.